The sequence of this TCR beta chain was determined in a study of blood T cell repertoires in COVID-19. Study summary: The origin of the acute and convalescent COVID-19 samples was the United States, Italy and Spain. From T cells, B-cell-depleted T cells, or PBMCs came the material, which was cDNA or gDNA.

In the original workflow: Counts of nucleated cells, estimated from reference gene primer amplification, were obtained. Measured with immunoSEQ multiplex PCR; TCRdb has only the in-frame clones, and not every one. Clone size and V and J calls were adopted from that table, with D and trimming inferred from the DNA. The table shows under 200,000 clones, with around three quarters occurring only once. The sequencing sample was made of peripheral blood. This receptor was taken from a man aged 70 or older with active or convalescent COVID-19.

DNA for the CDR3: TGTGCCAGTAGCTATCTGGACAGGGATAATTCACCCCTCCACTTT. This gives the protein CASSYLDRDNSPLHF. This chain uses TRBV19 with TRBJ1-6; the match to TRBD1 covers 8 bases. CDR1 is LNHDA, CDR2 SQIVND, per germline (reference sequence). After removal of 6 bases from V and 5 bases from J, the junction contained 6 bases not matched to a gene. The CDR3 is made up of 15 amino acids.